What follows are 25 T cell receptor beta chains derived from one specimen sequenced in a study of blood T cell repertoires in COVID-19. TCRdb keeps only in-frame clones here, not all; method: immunoSEQ multiplex PCR. The table shows 250,000 to 300,000 clones, with 75% to 90% occurring only once. Material: PBMCs or T cells enriched from blood (not recorded which). These receptors came from a woman aged 45-60 years who had recovered from COVID-19.

V gene TRBV20-1 combines with J gene TRBJ2-7; tentatively, D is TRBD1 (6 bases). Germline values: CDR1 DFQATT, CDR2 SNEGSKA (reference sequence). Between the trimmed V and J ends, which lost 3 bases and 6 bases, there was a span of 24 bases. This CDR3 region has 16 residues. The CDR3 region has the DNA TGCAGTGCTAGTCCCCTCCCAGGGACATCGGCTTTCGAGCAGTACTTC. This gives the protein CSASPLPGTSAFEQYF.

The chain employs TRBV3-1 (or the pseudogene TRBV3-2) and TRBJ1-2, with D perhaps TRBD1 (5 bases). The V gene's germline CDR1 is LGHDT and CDR2 YNNKEL (reference sequence). The CDR3 loop spans 18 amino acids. V lost 2 bases, J lost 0 bases, and 19 bases lay in between. CDR3 protein: CASSQPSGGMATNYGYTF. The DNA of the CDR3 is TGTGCCAGCAGCCAACCCTCCGGGGGAATGGCGACTAACTATGGCTACACCTTC.

CDR3 loop: CASSRLSGSLRNEQFF. In nucleotides, the CDR3 is TGTGCCAGCAGCAGACTTAGCGGGAGTCTGCGGAATGAGCAGTTCTTC. This chain joins TRBV5-6 and TRBJ2-1, with 9 bases lining up with TRBD2. The CDR3 spans 16 residues. Germline loops: CDR1 SGHDT, CDR2 YYEEEE. V shed 4 bases and J 7 bases; nucleotides not matched to a gene: 12.

V gene TRBV19 combines with J gene TRBJ2-2; 7 positions agree with TRBD2. The length of the CDR3 is 16 residues. The ends lost 10 bases at V and 4 bases at J; junction bases unmatched: 15. Germline lookup yields CDR1 LNHDA and CDR2 SQIVND (reference sequence). The CDR3 loop is CATHPLGGRFTGELFF. As DNA, the CDR3 is TGTGCCACCCACCCCCTGGGAGGGAGGTTCACCGGGGAGCTGTTTTTT.

The rearrangement joins TRBV5-1 to TRBJ1-5; perhaps TRBD1 as D (5 bases). CDR1 SGHRS and CDR2 YFSETQ come from the germline V gene. Between the trimmed V and J ends, which lost 0 bases and 4 bases, there was a span of 11 bases. There are 15 residues in the CDR3. The CDR3 loop is CASSLEGVGNQPQHF. As DNA, the CDR3 is TGCGCCAGCAGCTTGGAAGGGGTAGGTAATCAGCCCCAGCATTTT.

The rearrangement uses TRBV28 and TRBJ2-1, with D possibly being TRBD2 (6 bases). V was pared by 2 bases and J by 6 bases, with 17 bases between. The CDR3 length is 16 residues. The germline V gene encodes CDR1 MDHEN and CDR2 SYDVKM. CDR3 sequence (DNA): TGTGCCAGCAGTTTAGGGGGGAGAGCTACCGCCAATGAGCAGTTCTTC. Translation gives CASSLGGRATANEQFF.

CDR3 sequence: CASRPTGLEQFF. The CDR3 DNA reads as TGTGCCAGCAGACCGACAGGGTTGGAGCAGTTCTTC. The gene calls are TRBV12-3 or TRBV12-4 and TRBJ2-1, with TRBD1 matching over 7 bases. This CDR3 spans 12 amino acids. With 6 bases clipped from V and 10 bases from J, the junction kept 6 bases outside the gene matches.

The CDR3 nucleotides read TGCGCCAGCAGCTTGGCCCTCTGGACTAGCGGACAAGAGACCCAGTACTTC. It translates to CASSLALWTSGQETQYF. V gene TRBV5-1 combines with J gene TRBJ2-5, with 10 positions matching TRBD2. The CDR3 consists of 17 residues. V was clipped by 0 bases and J by 2 bases; unmatched bases: 7. The germline V gene encodes CDR1 SGHRS and CDR2 YFSETQ.

J is TRBJ1-2 and V is TRBV7-9; no reliable D call. V was pared by 1 base and J by 0 bases, with 9 bases between. Per the germline V gene, CDR1 is SEHNR and CDR2 is FQNEAQ (reference sequence). This CDR3 has 15 amino acids. The CDR3 here is CASSLVWAANYGYTF. In nucleotides, the CDR3 is TGTGCCAGCAGCTTAGTTTGGGCAGCTAACTATGGCTACACCTTC.

A few counts support this clone. This sequence joins TRBV7-8 and TRBJ1-6, with 7 bases lining up with TRBD1. CDR1 and CDR2 (germline): SGHVS, FQNEAQ. V shed 5 bases and J 3 bases; nucleotides not matched to a gene: 4. This CDR3 contains 15 residues. CDR3 sequence (DNA): TGTGCCAGCAGCGCCCGACAGGGCTATAATTCACCCCTCCACTTT. It codes for CASSARQGYNSPLHF. Together with reference TRBV7-8 and TRBJ1-6, the CDR3 gives the full variable domain: GAGVSQSPRYKVAKRGQDVALRCDPISGHVSLFWYQQALGQGPEFLTYFQNEAQLDKSGLPSDRFFAERPEGSVSTLKIQRTQQEDSAVYLCASSARQGYNSPLHFGNGTRLTVT.

This chain links TRBV6-5 with TRBJ1-2, with TRBD1 matching over 8 bases. The germline V gene encodes CDR1 MNHEY and CDR2 SVGAGI. V trimming: 6 bases; J trimming: 4 bases; junction bases outside the gene matches: 1. There are 12 residues in the CDR3. The CDR3 loop is CASRTGGYGYTF. The DNA for the CDR3 is TGTGCCAGCAGAACAGGGGGCTATGGCTACACCTTC.

The chain has TRBV5-1 and TRBJ1-5; TRBD1 might be the D (5 bases). The V and J ends lost 0 bases and 4 bases respectively, with 17 bases between them. Germline V gene data show CDR1 as SGHRS and CDR2 as YFSETQ. CDR3 size: 17 residues. The CDR3 sequence is CASSLDGRTRANQPQHF. As DNA, the CDR3 is TGCGCCAGCAGCTTGGATGGGAGGACCAGGGCGAATCAGCCCCAGCATTTT.

The chain combines TRBV6-5 with TRBJ2-3; perhaps TRBD2 as D (6 bases). The CDR3 covers 15 residues. Looked up from germline, CDR1 is MNHEY and CDR2 is SVGAGI. Trimming took 7 bases from V and 1 from J, leaving 15 bases between them. CDR3 nucleotide sequence: TGTGCCAGCACCCGAGGCGGGGCCCGCACAGATACGCAGTATTTT. It is translated as CASTRGGARTDTQYF.

The chain couples TRBV7-9 to TRBJ2-7; 7 positions match TRBD2. Germline CDR1 and CDR2: SEHNR and FQNEAQ (reference sequence). This CDR3 is 13 amino acids long. J was trimmed by 4 bases and V by 5 bases; bases with no gene match: 5. The CDR3 DNA reads as TGTGCCAGCAGCGGTCGGGAGGCGTACGAGCAGTACTTC. Protein product: CASSGREAYEQYF.

This chain connects TRBV7-2 to TRBJ2-4; 12 positions match TRBD1. V was clipped by 0 bases and J by 7 bases; unmatched bases: 7. CDR3 length: 17 residues. Germline CDR1 SGHTA, CDR2 FQGNSA. In DNA, the CDR3 is TGTGCCAGCAGCTTAGCCGGGACAGGGGGCGCGGGGAACATTCAGTACTTC. This encodes CASSLAGTGGAGNIQYF.

There are a few counts of this clone. CDR3 sequence (DNA): TGTGCCAGCAGCATTGGGGGCAGCGGGAGCACCGGGGAGCTGTTTTTT. It translates to CASSIGGSGSTGELFF. The chain carries TRBV9 and TRBJ2-2, with 8 bases identical to TRBD2. Germline CDR1 is SGDLS and CDR2 is YYNGEE. The ends lost 4 bases at V and 4 bases at J; junction bases unmatched: 9. The CDR3 contains 16 residues.

The chain carries TRBV30 and TRBJ1-2; 9 nucleotides line up with TRBD1. The CDR3 has 14 residues. CDR1 is GTSNPN, CDR2 SVGIG, per germline (reference sequence). Losses at the gene ends were 0 bases for V and 7 bases for J; bases not matched to a gene: 6. The CDR3 region is CAWSVYRTGAGYTF. For the CDR3, the DNA is TGTGCCTGGAGTGTATATCGGACAGGGGCTGGCTACACCTTC.

In its sample, this clone was seen a few times. CDR3 loop: CASSLARGYEQYF. The CDR3 DNA follows: TGTGCCAGCAGCCTAGCCAGGGGCTACGAGCAGTACTTC. V is TRBV16 and J is TRBJ2-7; the D gene is possibly TRBD1 (6 bases). The CDR3 is 13 amino acids. Germline V CDR1 and CDR2: KGHSY, FQNENV. With 4 bases removed from V and 3 bases from J, the gap between germline ends came to 10 bases.

The V call is TRBV30, the J call TRBJ1-3; D perhaps matches TRBD1 (6 bases). Looked up from germline, CDR1 is GTSNPN and CDR2 is SVGIG (reference sequence). The CDR3 consists of 16 residues. V was clipped by 0 bases and J by 0 bases, with 12 bases between them. The chain's CDR3 is CAWSVNGQLSGNTIYF. The CDR3 DNA is TGTGCCTGGAGTGTAAACGGACAGCTCTCTGGAAACACCATATATTTT.

The chain carries TRBV19 and TRBJ1-2, with D perhaps matching TRBD1 (5 bases). CDR1 LNHDA and CDR2 SQIVND come from the germline V gene (reference sequence). The length of the CDR3 is 12 residues. Trimming removed 3 bases from V and 5 bases from J, with 7 bases in between. DNA of the CDR3: TGTGCCAGTAGTATCACAGGTTATGGCTACACCTTC. Protein product: CASSITGYGYTF.

This chain connects TRBV9 to TRBJ2-3, with 10 bases fitting TRBD2. J gave up 6 bases and V 3 bases, and 7 bases lay outside the gene matches. CDR1 is SGDLS and CDR2 is YYNGEE in the germline V gene. This CDR3 has 15 amino acids. The CDR3 loop is CASSGEREGVDTQYF. CDR3 DNA sequence: TGTGCCAGCAGCGGAGAGCGGGAGGGGGTCGATACGCAGTATTTT.

The chain carries TRBV2 and TRBJ2-5; 11 nucleotides agree with TRBD1. After removal of 5 bases from V and 6 bases from J, the junction contained 8 bases not matched to a gene. The CDR3 has 15 amino acids. Germline V gene data show CDR1 as SNHLY and CDR2 as FYNNEI. Here the CDR3 reads CASSFSGQGEKTQYF. CDR3 nucleotides: TGTGCCAGCAGTTTTTCGGGACAGGGGGAAAAGACCCAGTACTTC.

The rearrangement joins TRBV29-1 to TRBJ2-1; D perhaps matches TRBD1 (6 bases). The V gene's germline CDR1 is SQVTM and CDR2 ANQGSEA. V was shortened by 6 bases and J by 9 bases, with 21 bases between the two germline ends. CDR3 length equals 14 residues. The CDR3 is CSVGLGLQGTEQFF. Written as DNA, the CDR3 is TGCAGCGTGGGATTGGGTCTACAGGGAACTGAGCAGTTCTTC.

The rearrangement links TRBV11-3 to TRBJ2-7; TRBD2 agrees at 9 bases. The CDR3 sequence is 15 residues long. The J segment lost 6 bases and the V segment lost 0 bases, leaving 6 bases of the junction unmatched. The germline gives CDR1 SGHNT, CDR2 YENEEA. CDR3 nucleotide sequence: TGTGCCAGCAGCTTAGATTCAGCGGGAGGATCCGAGCAGTACTTC. Its translation: CASSLDSAGGSEQYF.

About this clone: The sample carries other DNA sequences with the same CDR3. The gene calls are TRBV7-2 and TRBJ1-2; TRBD1 is a possible D gene (5 bases). CDR3 length: 13 amino acids. The germline V gene has CDR1 SGHTA and CDR2 FQGNSA. With 4 bases removed from V and 8 bases from J, the gap between germline ends came to 14 bases. The CDR3: CASSSDRGGGYTF. The CDR3 nucleotides are TGTGCCAGCAGCTCCGACAGAGGAGGGGGCTACACCTTC.